These T cell receptor beta chains were read from a single sample in a study of cytomegalovirus exposure and HLA in healthy donors. Profiled with immunoSEQ multiplex PCR; TCRdb holds only in-frame clones, not every one. The sample lists about 270,000 clones, around 65% occurring once. Material for sequencing was PBMCs. The source is a female donor in good health and CMV-seronegative. Both conserved end residues are trimmed from each CDR3.

CDR3 protein: ASSNRQGTSEF; J gene: TRBJ2-1; V gene: TRBV5-5
CDR3 protein: ASSLQSNTEAF; J gene: TRBJ1-1; V gene: TRBV5-4
CDR3 protein: ASNSGGSETQY; J gene: TRBJ2-5; V gene: TRBV9
CDR3 protein: ASSEVGSGRETQY; J gene: TRBJ2-5; V gene: TRBV2
CDR3 protein: AWAAGGASYEQY; J gene: TRBJ2-7; V gene: TRBV30
CDR3 protein: ASSLLREAF; J gene: TRBJ1-1; V gene: TRBV5-1
CDR3 protein: ASSATSRAEETQY; J gene: TRBJ2-5; V gene: TRBV6-1
CDR3 protein: ATSRGRTGSEKLF; J gene: TRBJ1-4; V gene: TRBV15
CDR3 protein: ASSQHISQGDRGTEAF; J gene: TRBJ1-1; V gene: TRBV4-1
CDR3 protein: ASSAVAGNSYEQY; J gene: TRBJ2-7; V gene: TRBV6-5
CDR3 protein: ASSRRTGRPVGTGELF; J gene: TRBJ2-2; V gene: TRBV5-8
CDR3 protein: ASSPGTSTFQAF; J gene: TRBJ1-1; V gene: TRBV28
CDR3 protein: ASSSQWEKGGYT; J gene: TRBJ1-2; V gene: TRBV5-1
CDR3 protein: ASSQETSALGTQY; J gene: TRBJ2-3; V gene: TRBV4-2
CDR3 protein: ASSPGTGDYEQY; J gene: TRBJ2-7; V gene: TRBV27
CDR3 protein: ASSIGRHMNTEAF; J gene: TRBJ1-1; V gene: TRBV19
CDR3 protein: ASSDRPVRTEAF; J gene: TRBJ1-1; V gene: TRBV27
CDR3 protein: ASSEVGTGGHEQY; J gene: TRBJ2-7; V gene: TRBV6-1
CDR3 protein: ASTAGVGLSDTQY; J gene: TRBJ2-3; V gene: TRBV11-2
CDR3 protein: ASSLGQGSYEQY; J gene: TRBJ2-7; V gene: TRBV27
CDR3 protein: ASSPGLAGAVEQY; J gene: TRBJ2-7; V gene: TRBV11-3
CDR3 protein: ASSPGLAGVLDTQY; J gene: TRBJ2-3; V gene: TRBV18
CDR3 protein: ASSGGGMNTEAF; J gene: TRBJ1-1; V gene: TRBV5-1
CDR3 protein: ASSLAGQGADTQY; J gene: TRBJ2-3; V gene: TRBV7-3
CDR3 protein: SGLASNTGELF; J gene: TRBJ2-2; V gene: TRBV29-1
CDR3 protein: ASSSGRGIGYT; J gene: TRBJ1-2; V gene: TRBV7-2
CDR3 protein: ASSEASGVPYSYT; J gene: TRBJ1-2; V gene: TRBV6-1
CDR3 protein: ASSLLAGHNEQF; J gene: TRBJ2-1; V gene: TRBV11-2
CDR3 protein: ASSALGGETQY; J gene: TRBJ2-5; V gene: TRBV9
CDR3 protein: ASSYRPGGGEKLF; J gene: TRBJ1-4; V gene: TRBV11-2
CDR3 protein: ASKRATLTEAF; J gene: TRBJ1-1; V gene: TRBV9
CDR3 protein: ASSLFPEMGEQF; J gene: TRBJ2-1; V gene: TRBV11-2
CDR3 protein: ASSLSTSGRIYEQY; J gene: TRBJ2-7; V gene: TRBV9
CDR3 protein: ASSPRTGGNSPLH; J gene: TRBJ1-6; V gene: TRBV5-1